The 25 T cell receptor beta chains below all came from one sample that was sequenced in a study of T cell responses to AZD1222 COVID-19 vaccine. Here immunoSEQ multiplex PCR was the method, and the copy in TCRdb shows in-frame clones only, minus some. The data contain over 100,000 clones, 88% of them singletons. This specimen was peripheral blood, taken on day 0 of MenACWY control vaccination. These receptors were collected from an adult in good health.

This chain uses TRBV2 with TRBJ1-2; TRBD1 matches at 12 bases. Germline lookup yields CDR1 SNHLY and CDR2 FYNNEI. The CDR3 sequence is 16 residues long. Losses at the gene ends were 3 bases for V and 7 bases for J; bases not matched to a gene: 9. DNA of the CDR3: TGTGCCAGCAGTGAGGGGACAGGGGGCAGTCGGGGTGGCTACACCTTC. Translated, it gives CASSEGTGGSRGGYTF.

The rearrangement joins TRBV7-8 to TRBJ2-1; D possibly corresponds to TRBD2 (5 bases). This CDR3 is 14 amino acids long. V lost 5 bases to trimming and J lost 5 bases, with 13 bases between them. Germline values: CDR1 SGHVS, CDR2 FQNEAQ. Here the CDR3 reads CASSQTTRNNEQFF. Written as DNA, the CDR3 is TGTGCCAGCAGCCAAACAACTAGAAACAATGAGCAGTTCTTC.

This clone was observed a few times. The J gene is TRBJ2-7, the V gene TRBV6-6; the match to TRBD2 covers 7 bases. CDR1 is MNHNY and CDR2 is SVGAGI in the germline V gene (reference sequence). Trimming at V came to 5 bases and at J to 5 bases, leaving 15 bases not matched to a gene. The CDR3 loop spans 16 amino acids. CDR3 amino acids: CASSPYILAAGHEQYF. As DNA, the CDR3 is TGTGCCAGCAGTCCCTATATTCTAGCGGCAGGCCACGAGCAGTACTTC.

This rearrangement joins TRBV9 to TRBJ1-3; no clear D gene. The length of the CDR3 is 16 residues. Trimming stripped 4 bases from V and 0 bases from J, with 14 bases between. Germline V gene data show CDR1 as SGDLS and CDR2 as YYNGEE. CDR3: CASSKEGGSSGNTIYF. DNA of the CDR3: TGTGCCAGCAGCAAAGAGGGAGGAAGCTCTGGAAACACCATATATTTT.

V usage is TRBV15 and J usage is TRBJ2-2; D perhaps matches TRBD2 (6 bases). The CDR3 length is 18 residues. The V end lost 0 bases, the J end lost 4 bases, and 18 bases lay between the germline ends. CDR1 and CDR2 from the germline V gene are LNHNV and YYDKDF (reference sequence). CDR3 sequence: CATSRDRGGATGTGELFF. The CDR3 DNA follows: TGTGCCACCAGCAGAGATCGGGGCGGGGCCACGGGCACCGGGGAGCTGTTTTTT. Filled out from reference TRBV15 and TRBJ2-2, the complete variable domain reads DAMVIQNPRYQVTQFGKPVTLSCSQTLNHNVMYWYQQKSSQAPKLLFHYYDKDFNNEADTPDNFQSRRPNTSFCFLDIRSPGLGDTAMYLCATSRDRGGATGTGELFFGEGSRLTVL.

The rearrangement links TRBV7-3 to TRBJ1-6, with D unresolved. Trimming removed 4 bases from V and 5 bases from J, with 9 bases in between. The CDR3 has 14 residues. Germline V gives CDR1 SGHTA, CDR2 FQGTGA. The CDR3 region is CASSYQANNSPLHF. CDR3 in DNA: TGTGCCAGCAGCTATCAGGCGAATAATTCACCCCTCCACTTT.

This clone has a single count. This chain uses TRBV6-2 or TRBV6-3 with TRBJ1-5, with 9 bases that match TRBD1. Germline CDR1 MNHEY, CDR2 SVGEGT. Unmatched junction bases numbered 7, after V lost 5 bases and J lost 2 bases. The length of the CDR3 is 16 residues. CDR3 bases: TGTGCCAGCAGTACCCGGACAGGGGACCGCAATCAGCCCCAGCATTTT. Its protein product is CASSTRTGDRNQPQHF.

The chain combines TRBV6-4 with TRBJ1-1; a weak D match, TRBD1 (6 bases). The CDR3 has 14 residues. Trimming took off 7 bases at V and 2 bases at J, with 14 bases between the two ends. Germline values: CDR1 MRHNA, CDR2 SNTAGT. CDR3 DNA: TGTGCCAGCACTGGGGGACAACGTAACACTGAAGCTTTCTTT. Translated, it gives CASTGGQRNTEAFF.

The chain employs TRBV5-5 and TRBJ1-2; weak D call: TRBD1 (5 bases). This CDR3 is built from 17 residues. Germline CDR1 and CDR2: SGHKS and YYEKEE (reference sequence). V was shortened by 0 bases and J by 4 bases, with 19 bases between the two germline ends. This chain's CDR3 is CASSLDMIQGLSYGYTF. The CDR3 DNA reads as TGTGCCAGCAGCTTGGATATGATTCAGGGACTCAGCTATGGCTACACCTTC. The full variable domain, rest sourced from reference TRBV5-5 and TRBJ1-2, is DAGVTQSPTHLIKTRGQQVTLRCSPISGHKSVSWYQQVLGQGPQFIFQYYEKEERGRGNFPDRFSARQFPNYSSELNVNALLLGDSALYLCASSLDMIQGLSYGYTFGSGTRLTVV.

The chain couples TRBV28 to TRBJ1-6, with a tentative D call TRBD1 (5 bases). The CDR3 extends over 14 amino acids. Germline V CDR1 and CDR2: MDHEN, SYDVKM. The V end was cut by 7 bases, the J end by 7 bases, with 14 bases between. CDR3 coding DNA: TGTGCCAGCATCCGGGACTCCCTCAATTCACCCCTCCACTTT. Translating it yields CASIRDSLNSPLHF.

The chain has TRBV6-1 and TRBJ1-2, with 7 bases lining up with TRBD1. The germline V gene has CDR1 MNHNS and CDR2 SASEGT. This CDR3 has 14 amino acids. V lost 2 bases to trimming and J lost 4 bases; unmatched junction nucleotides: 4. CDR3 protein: CASSELGQRYGYTF. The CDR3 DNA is TGTGCCAGCAGTGAATTGGGACAGCGCTATGGCTACACCTTC.

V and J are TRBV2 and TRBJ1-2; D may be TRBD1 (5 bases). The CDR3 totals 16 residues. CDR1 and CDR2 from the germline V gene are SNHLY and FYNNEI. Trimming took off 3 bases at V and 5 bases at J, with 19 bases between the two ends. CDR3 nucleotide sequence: TGTGCCAGCAGTGAGCGGGACCCCCTGGGGCCTTATGGCTACACCTTC. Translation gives CASSERDPLGPYGYTF.

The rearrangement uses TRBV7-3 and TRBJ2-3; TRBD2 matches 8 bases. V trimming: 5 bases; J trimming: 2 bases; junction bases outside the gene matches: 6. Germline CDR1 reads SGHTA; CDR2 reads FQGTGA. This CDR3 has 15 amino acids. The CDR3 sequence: CASSPGLGHTDTQYF. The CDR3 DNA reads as TGTGCCAGCAGCCCGGGACTAGGGCACACAGATACGCAGTATTTT.

CDR3 nucleotides: TGTGCCAGCAGTTTTGCGGCTAGCTTCGATACGCAGTATTTT. Protein sequence: CASSFAASFDTQYF. The V and J genes are TRBV28 and TRBJ2-3, with D possibly matching TRBD2 (5 bases). The CDR3 is 14 amino acids. CDR1 MDHEN and CDR2 SYDVKM come from the germline V gene. The V gene lost 3 bases and the J gene lost 6 bases, with 13 bases spanning the gap.

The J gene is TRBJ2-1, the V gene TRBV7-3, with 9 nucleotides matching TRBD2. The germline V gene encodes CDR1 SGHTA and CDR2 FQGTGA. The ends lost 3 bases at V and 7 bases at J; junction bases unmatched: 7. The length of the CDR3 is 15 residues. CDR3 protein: CASSFEAGGWNEQFF. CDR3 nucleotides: TGTGCCAGCAGCTTTGAAGCGGGGGGATGGAATGAGCAGTTCTTC.

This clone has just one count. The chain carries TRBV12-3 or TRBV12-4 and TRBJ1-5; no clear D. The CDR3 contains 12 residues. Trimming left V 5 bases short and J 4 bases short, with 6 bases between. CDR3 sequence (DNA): TGTGCCAGCAGTCCCTCAAATCAGCCCCAGCATTTT. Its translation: CASSPSNQPQHF.

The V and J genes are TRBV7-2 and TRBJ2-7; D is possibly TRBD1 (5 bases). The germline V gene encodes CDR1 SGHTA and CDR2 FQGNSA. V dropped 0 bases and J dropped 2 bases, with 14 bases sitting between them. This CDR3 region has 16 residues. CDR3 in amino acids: CASSLASQAQTYEQYF. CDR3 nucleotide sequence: TGTGCCAGCAGCTTAGCATCACAGGCCCAAACCTACGAGCAGTACTTC.

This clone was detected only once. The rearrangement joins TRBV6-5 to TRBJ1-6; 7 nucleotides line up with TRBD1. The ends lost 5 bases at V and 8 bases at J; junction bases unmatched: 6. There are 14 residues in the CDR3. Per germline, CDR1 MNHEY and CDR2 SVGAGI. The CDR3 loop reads CASSRQGRDSPLHF. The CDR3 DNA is TGTGCCAGCAGTCGACAGGGTAGGGATTCACCCCTCCACTTT.

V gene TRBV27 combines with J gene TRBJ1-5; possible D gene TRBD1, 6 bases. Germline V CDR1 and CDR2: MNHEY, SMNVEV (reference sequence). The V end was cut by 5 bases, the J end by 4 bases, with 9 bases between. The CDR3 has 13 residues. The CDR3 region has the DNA TGTGCCAGCAGTCAACAGGGTAATCAGCCCCAGCATTTT. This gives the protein CASSQQGNQPQHF.

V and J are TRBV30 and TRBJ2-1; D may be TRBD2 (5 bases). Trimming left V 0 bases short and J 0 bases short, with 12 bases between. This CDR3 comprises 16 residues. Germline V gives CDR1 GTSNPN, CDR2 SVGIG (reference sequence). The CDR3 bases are TGTGCCTGGAGTGTCCCCGGGGAGCCCTCCTACAATGAGCAGTTCTTC. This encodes CAWSVPGEPSYNEQFF.

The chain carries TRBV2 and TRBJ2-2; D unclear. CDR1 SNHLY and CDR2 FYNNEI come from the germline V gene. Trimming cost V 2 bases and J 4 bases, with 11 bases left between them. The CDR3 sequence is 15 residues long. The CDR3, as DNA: TGTGCCAGCAGTGAAATTACAGTCACCACCGGGGAGCTGTTTTTT. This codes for CASSEITVTTGELFF. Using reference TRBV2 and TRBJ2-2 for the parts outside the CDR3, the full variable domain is EPEVTQTPSHQVTQMGQEVILRCVPISNHLYFYWYRQILGQKVEFLVSFYNNEISEKSEIFDDQFSVERPDGSNFTLKIRSTKLEDSAMYFCASSEITVTTGELFFGEGSRLTVL.

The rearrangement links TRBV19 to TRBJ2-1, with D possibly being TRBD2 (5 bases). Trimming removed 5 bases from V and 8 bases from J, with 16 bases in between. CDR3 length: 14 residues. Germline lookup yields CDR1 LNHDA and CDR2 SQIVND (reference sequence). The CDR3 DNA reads TGTGCCAGTAGTCCCAGAGGGCCTGGGTATGAGCAGTTCTTC. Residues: CASSPRGPGYEQFF.

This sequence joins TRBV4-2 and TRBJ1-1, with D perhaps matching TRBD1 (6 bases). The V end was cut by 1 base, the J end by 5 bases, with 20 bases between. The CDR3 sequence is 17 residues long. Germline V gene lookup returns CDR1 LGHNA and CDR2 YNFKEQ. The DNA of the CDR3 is TGTGCCAGCAGCCAAGTTGTGTTTCAGGGGCGCGATACTGAAGCTTTCTTT. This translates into CASSQVVFQGRDTEAFF.

Here the CDR3 reads CASRPTGRSYEQYF. In nucleotides, the CDR3 is TGTGCCAGCAGACCGACAGGGAGGTCCTACGAGCAGTACTTC. V usage is TRBV28 and J usage is TRBJ2-7, with D possibly matching TRBD1 (7 bases). CDR1 is MDHEN, CDR2 SYDVKM, per germline. V gave up 6 bases and J gave up 1 base, with 13 bases separating them. CDR3 length: 14 residues.

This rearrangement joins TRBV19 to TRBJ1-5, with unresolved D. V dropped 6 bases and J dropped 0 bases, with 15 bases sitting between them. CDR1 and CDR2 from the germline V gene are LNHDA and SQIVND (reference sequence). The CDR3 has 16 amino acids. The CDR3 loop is CASRVLGGYSNQPQHF. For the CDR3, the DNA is TGTGCCAGTAGGGTCCTCGGTGGGTATAGCAATCAGCCCCAGCATTTT.